In this sample, the clone carrying this TCR beta chain turned up a few times. The junction and the germline gene differ at one end; a read error may be behind it. This CDR3 is 13 amino acids long. TCRdb analysed the 5' RACE reads with MiXCR anew, one entry per CDR3 protein. The data show roughly 250,000 distinct CDR3 sequences, roughly 17% seen once. These data originate in a study of T-cell memory formation after mild COVID-19. The chain couples TRBV12-3 or TRBV12-4 to TRBJ1-5; D gene unclear. The receptor was isolated from a man between 18 and 35 years old who had mild COVID-19 (a few samples of this study predate the infection). Cell type and time point are not known. The sequenced material came from PBMCs or a T cell subset sorted from them (not recorded which). CDR3 coding DNA: TGTGCCAGCAGTTTACGCACCAATCAACCCCAGCATTTT. Amino acids: CASSLRTNQPQHF.